These 21 T cell receptor beta chains came from one sample sequenced in a study of shared clonotypes between healthy human individuals. Here immunoSEQ multiplex PCR was the method, and the copy in TCRdb shows in-frame clones only, minus some. The profile shows hundreds of thousands of clones, around 96% of them singletons. CD45RO negativity and positive selection for CCR7 defined naive CD8 cells, a population that excluded terminally differentiated effector memory CD45RA+ cells. Material: naive CD8+ T cells sorted from blood. The receptors were gathered from a woman in her twenties or thirties in good health.

The chain joins TRBV28 to TRBJ1-4; D is possibly TRBD1 (6 bases). The CDR3 runs to 14 residues. The V end was cut by 5 bases, the J end by 8 bases, with 15 bases between. CDR1 is MDHEN, CDR2 SYDVKM, per germline. The CDR3 nucleotides are TGTGCCAGCAGTCTGGACAGTGCCGGGGAAAAACTGTTTTTT. The encoded protein is CASSLDSAGEKLFF.

In the case of this clone: Additional DNA sequences in this sample encode the identical CDR3. The rearrangement uses TRBV9 and TRBJ2-7; 9 bases fit TRBD2. Germline V gene sequence: CDR1 SGDLS, CDR2 YYNGEE. This CDR3 contains 15 residues. V gave up 1 base and J gave up 1 base; unmatched junction bases: 3. CDR3 loop: CASSVLAGPSYEQYF. The CDR3 region has the DNA TGTGCCAGCAGCGTACTAGCGGGACCTTCCTACGAGCAGTACTTC.

The CDR3 loop is CASRAGQGLQETQYF. CDR3 nucleotide sequence: TGTGCCAGCAGGGCTGGACAGGGCCTACAAGAGACCCAGTACTTC. This chain joins TRBV28 and TRBJ2-5; 8 bases fit TRBD1. This CDR3 is 15 amino acids long. From germline, CDR1 is MDHEN and CDR2 SYDVKM. Trimming cost V 6 bases and J 2 bases; bases outside gene matches: 8.

The chain joins TRBV10-3 to TRBJ1-2; no clear D. The CDR3 extends over 13 amino acids. V was cut by 3 bases and J by 6 bases, with 11 bases left in between. The germline V gene encodes CDR1 ENHRY and CDR2 SYGVKD. CDR3 amino acids: CAISDGSENGYTF. In DNA form, the CDR3 reads TGTGCCATCAGTGATGGCAGCGAAAATGGCTACACCTTC.

This clone appeared a single time. The chain recombines TRBV20-1 with TRBJ1-1; D is unclear. Germline-derived CDR1 and CDR2 are DFQATT and SNEGSKA (reference sequence). Trimming pared 4 bases from V and 10 bases from J, leaving 7 bases between. CDR3 length: 9 amino acids. This CDR3 reads CSATISAFF. The CDR3 bases are TGCAGTGCTACCATTTCAGCTTTCTTT.

With respect to this clone: The same CDR3 can be traced to other DNA sequences in this sample. V and J are TRBV27 and TRBJ2-1, with D perhaps matching TRBD2 (6 bases). The CDR3 extends over 13 amino acids. Trimming removed 8 bases at V and 7 bases at J, with 15 bases between. Germline loops: CDR1 MNHEY, CDR2 SMNVEV (reference sequence). The CDR3 nucleotides are TGTGCCAGCGGACTGGCGGGAAGAAATGAGCAGTTCTTC. Translation gives CASGLAGRNEQFF.

The chain has TRBV7-5 and TRBJ2-4; TRBD1 is the table's D call and was not checked against the DNA. TRBV7-5 is labeled a pseudogene. CDR3 size: 14 residues. The CDR3 region is CVCGTGGSSDIQYF. The CDR3 bases are TGTGTCTGTGGGACAGGGGGTAGTAGTGACATTCAGTACTTC.

The gene calls are TRBV5-1 and TRBJ2-7; D unclear. This CDR3 is built from 15 residues. V lost 2 bases, J lost 0 bases, and 12 bases lay in between. CDR1 is SGHRS, CDR2 YFSETQ, per germline. The CDR3 DNA is TGCGCCAGCAGCTTTTCAGGCCGGAGCTCCTACGAGCAGTACTTC. This sequence encodes CASSFSGRSSYEQYF.

The gene calls are TRBV25-1 and TRBJ1-4; the D is unclear. Germline V gene lookup returns CDR1 MGHDK and CDR2 SYGVNS. The CDR3 extends over 16 amino acids. Trimming removed 0 bases at V and 3 bases at J, with 11 bases between. CDR3: CASSEYAEAANEKLFF. CDR3 bases: TGTGCCAGCAGTGAATATGCGGAGGCAGCTAATGAAAAACTGTTTTTT.

The rearrangement uses TRBV10-1 and TRBJ2-1, with 8 bases fitting TRBD2. The CDR3 runs 14 residues. Trimming removed 3 bases from V and 7 bases from J; junction bases left unmatched: 5. CDR1 is WNHNN, CDR2 SYGVQD, per germline (reference sequence). DNA of the CDR3: TGCGCCAGCAGTGAAACGGGAGGGTTGAATGAGCAGTTCTTC. Translated, it gives CASSETGGLNEQFF.

This clone has a single count. The DNA for the CDR3 is TGTGCCAGCAGTTTAATCGTAGCGGGAGGGTCAGGGGAGCAGTTCTTC. Translation gives CASSLIVAGGSGEQFF. V is TRBV27 and J is TRBJ2-1; the match to TRBD2 covers 11 bases. The CDR3 sequence is 16 residues long. V shed 2 bases, J shed 10 bases, and the junction held 10 bases outside the gene matches. Germline loops: CDR1 MNHEY, CDR2 SMNVEV (reference sequence).

This chain joins TRBV7-9 and TRBJ1-5; D is unclear. The V and J ends lost 5 bases and 7 bases respectively, with 9 bases between them. CDR3 size: 12 residues. Germline CDR1 reads SEHNR; CDR2 reads FQNEAQ (reference sequence). This chain's CDR3 is CASSTVGQPQHF. DNA of the CDR3: TGTGCCAGCAGCACAGTCGGACAGCCCCAGCATTTT.

This clone was found once. V gene TRBV10-3 combines with J gene TRBJ2-7; D not resolved. The germline CDR1 and CDR2 sequences are ENHRY and SYGVKD. The V and J ends lost 0 bases and 3 bases respectively, with 9 bases between them. The CDR3 has 14 residues. CDR3 sequence: CAISESDEYYEQYF. DNA for the CDR3: TGTGCCATCAGTGAGTCGGATGAATACTACGAGCAGTACTTC.

This chain links TRBV19 with TRBJ1-1; maybe TRBD1 (5 bases). CDR3 length: 14 residues. The germline gives CDR1 LNHDA, CDR2 SQIVND (reference sequence). Trimming left V 7 bases short and J 2 bases short, with 14 bases between. This CDR3 is CASKVGGSNTEAFF. CDR3 coding DNA: TGTGCCAGTAAAGTGGGGGGGAGCAACACTGAAGCTTTCTTT.

The gene calls are TRBV4-1 and TRBJ2-1; TRBD2 agrees at 8 bases. The length of the CDR3 is 16 residues. After removal of 5 bases from V and 3 bases from J, the junction contained 9 bases not matched to a gene. Germline CDR1 reads MGHRA; CDR2 reads YSYEKL. The CDR3, as DNA: TGCGCCAGCAGCGCAGGATTGACTAGCGTCTACAATGAGCAGTTCTTC. Its protein product is CASSAGLTSVYNEQFF.

This chain joins TRBV27 and TRBJ2-7, with a possible D match to TRBD1 (5 bases). The CDR3 is 14 residues long. Germline V CDR1 and CDR2: MNHEY, SMNVEV (reference sequence). The germline V and J ends were trimmed by 3 bases and 4 bases, with 13 bases remaining between them. Written as DNA, the CDR3 is TGTGCCAGCAGTTTGGGGCAGAACTTTTACGAGCAGTACTTC. Its translation is CASSLGQNFYEQYF.

The chain is built from TRBV28 and TRBJ2-7; D is possibly TRBD1 (6 bases). The CDR3 has 18 amino acids. V was pared by 6 bases and J by 6 bases, with 30 bases between. The germline gives CDR1 MDHEN, CDR2 SYDVKM. The CDR3 sequence is CASRTGPGAITATTEQYF. The CDR3 DNA reads as TGTGCCAGCAGAACCGGGCCAGGGGCGATTACGGCCACCACCGAGCAGTACTTC.

The chain carries TRBV6-5 and TRBJ1-1; D unclear. The germline gives CDR1 MNHEY, CDR2 SVGAGI. This CDR3 spans 15 amino acids. V was trimmed by 0 bases and J by 3 bases, leaving 11 bases between them. The CDR3 bases are TGTGCCAGCAGTTACTCTATGGAGGCTTACACTGAAGCTTTCTTT. Its protein product is CASSYSMEAYTEAFF.

This chain uses TRBV29-1 with TRBJ2-1; 11 bases map to TRBD2. V lost 6 bases, J lost 4 bases, and 17 bases stayed unmatched. The CDR3 runs to 18 residues. Germline CDR1 and CDR2: SQVTM and ANQGSEA. CDR3 nucleotide sequence: TGCAGCGTAACACCGGGACTAGCGGCACAGCCTGTATACAATGAGCAGTTCTTC. As protein: CSVTPGLAAQPVYNEQFF.

The chain couples TRBV2 to TRBJ2-5; no firm D call. The J call is in doubt because the DNA end fits TRBJ2-7 better. Per the germline V gene, CDR1 is SNHLY and CDR2 is FYNNEI. The CDR3 contains 13 residues. The CDR3 loop is CASSVRVYYEQYF. As DNA, the CDR3 is TGTGCCAGCAGTGTTCGGGTCTACTACGAGCAGTACTTC.

The V gene is TRBV7-7, the J gene TRBJ2-5; D is undetermined. The CDR3 covers 13 residues. Deletions cut 2 bases from V and 5 bases from J, with 9 bases between. The germline V gene has CDR1 SSHAT and CDR2 FNYEAQ (reference sequence). The CDR3 DNA follows: TGTGCCAGCAGCTTACGCCAGAGGGAGACCCAGTACTTC. This gives the protein CASSLRQRETQYF. Together with reference TRBV7-7 and TRBJ2-5, the CDR3 gives the full variable domain: GAGVSQSPRYKVTKRGQDVTLRCDPISSHATLYWYQQALGQGPEFLTYFNYEAQPDKSGLPSDRFSAERPEGSISTLTIQRTEQRDSAMYRCASSLRQRETQYFGPGTRLLVL.